These T cell receptor beta chains were read from a single sample in a study of blood T cell repertoires in COVID-19. Only in-frame clones appear in the TCRdb table, and some are missing; sequencing was by immunoSEQ multiplex PCR. Of more than 200,000 clones listed, more than 75% were seen once; the top ten hold roughly 1.7%. The sequencing sample was made of PBMCs or T cells enriched from blood (not recorded which). The receptors were sampled from a woman between 50 and 59 years old who had recovered from COVID-19. Both conserved end residues are part of each CDR3. D genes are given only for firm matches. Size values are once, few and many counts, or a class for expanded clones, and some rows have none.

cdr3_length	v_call	j_call	clone_size	d_call	cdr3_aa	cdr3_nt
15	TRBV11-2	TRBJ2-2	.	TRBD2	CASSLPGLMGGELFF	TGTGCCAGCAGCTTGCCGGGACTAATGGGCGGGGAGCTGTTTTTT
15	TRBV7-8	TRBJ1-6	.	.	CASTPIGAGLSPLHF	TGTGCCAGCACCCCAATCGGCGCAGGGCTTTCACCCCTCCACTTT
12	TRBV28	TRBJ2-7	.	.	CASSLFGGPRGF	TGTGCCAGCAGTTTATTTGGAGGACCCCGGGGCTTC
15	TRBV2	TRBJ1-4	once	.	CASSRTLALMSKLFF	TGTGCCAGCAGTAGGACTCTGGCCCTAATGAGTAAACTGTTTTTT
13	TRBV27	TRBJ1-4	once	.	CASSTRVREKLFF	TGTGCCAGCAGTACCAGGGTGAGGGAAAAACTGTTTTTT
17	TRBV5-6	TRBJ2-1	.	TRBD2	CASSYSGLAGTYNEQFF	TGTGCCAGCAGCTATTCGGGACTAGCGGGTACTTACAATGAGCAGTTCTTC
16	TRBV19	TRBJ2-1	once	TRBD2	CASSKGLAGGRNEQFF	TGTGCCAGTAGTAAGGGACTAGCGGGAGGGCGCAATGAGCAGTTCTTC
11	TRBV7-2	TRBJ2-1	.	.	CASSQGNEQFF	TGTGCCAGCAGCCAGGGAAATGAGCAGTTCTTC
13	TRBV5-5	TRBJ2-3	.	.	CASSPRLADTQYF	TGTGCCAGCAGCCCCCGACTAGCAGATACGCAGTATTTT
13	TRBV12-3/TRBV12-4	TRBJ1-1	.	TRBD1	CASSLTGAVIAFF	TGTGCCAGCAGCCTAACAGGGGCCGTGATAGCTTTCTTT
16	TRBV7-7	TRBJ2-3	.	TRBD2	CASSLLAGEITDTQYF	TGTGCTAGCAGCTTACTGGCGGGAGAGATCACAGATACGCAGTATTTT
17	TRBV4-1	TRBJ2-4	.	TRBD2	CASSQDLLASWGNIQYF	TGCGCCAGCAGCCAAGATTTACTAGCGTCCTGGGGGAACATTCAGTACTTC
14	TRBV2	TRBJ2-1	.	.	CASSEDRGINEQFF	TGTGCCAGCAGTGAAGATAGGGGCATTAATGAGCAGTTCTTC
15	TRBV28	TRBJ2-5	.	TRBD1	CASSFFGTGGETQYF	TGTGCCAGCAGTTTTTTTGGGACAGGGGGAGAGACCCAGTACTTC
18	TRBV6-4	TRBJ1-5	.	.	CASSDSQKGDTRNQPQHF	TGTGCCAGCAGTGACTCTCAGAAGGGGGACACACGCAATCAGCCCCAGCATTTT
14	TRBV7-8	TRBJ1-6	.	TRBD1	CASSSGTDFSPLHF	TGTGCCAGCAGCTCAGGGACAGATTTTTCACCCCTCCACTTT
15	TRBV2	TRBJ1-4	.	.	CASSESRTVNEKLFF	TGTGCCAGCAGTGAATCTAGGACAGTGAATGAAAAACTGTTTTTT
15	TRBV29-1	TRBJ2-1	.	TRBD2	CSVETSGMVYNEQFF	TGCAGCGTCGAGACTAGCGGGATGGTCTACAATGAGCAGTTCTTC
13	TRBV27	TRBJ1-5	.	.	CASSSQGRQPQHF	TGTGCCAGCAGTTCTCAGGGGCGCCAGCCCCAGCATTTT
12	TRBV3-1/TRBV3-2	TRBJ1-1	.	TRBD1	CASSLRQGEAFF	TGTGCCAGCAGCCTTCGACAGGGTGAAGCTTTCTTT
15	TRBV4-3	TRBJ1-2	.	.	CASSQEGRGRDGYTF	TGCGCCAGCAGCCAAGAAGGGCGGGGAAGGGATGGCTACACCTTC
12	TRBV18	TRBJ2-5	.	.	CASSPSRETQYF	TGTGCCAGCTCACCATCTCGAGAGACCCAGTACTTC
15	TRBV7-6	TRBJ2-1	.	TRBD2	CASSFTSGTYNEQFF	TGTGCCAGCAGCTTTACTAGCGGGACCTACAATGAGCAGTTCTTC
15	TRBV9	TRBJ2-5	.	TRBD2	CASNTGTSGQETQYF	TGTGCCAGCAACACCGGGACTAGCGGTCAAGAGACCCAGTACTTC
15	TRBV12-1	TRBJ1-1	.	.	CASSPSPIVDTEAFF	TGTGCCAGCAGTCCGAGTCCAATCGTGGACACTGAAGCTTTCTTT
13	TRBV27	TRBJ1-1	.	TRBD1	CASRTGGGTEAFF	TGTGCCAGCAGGACAGGGGGCGGGACTGAAGCTTTCTTT
13	TRBV6-5	TRBJ1-2	.	TRBD1	CASSSTGGGGYTF	TGTGCCAGCAGTTCGACAGGGGGCGGTGGCTACACCTTC